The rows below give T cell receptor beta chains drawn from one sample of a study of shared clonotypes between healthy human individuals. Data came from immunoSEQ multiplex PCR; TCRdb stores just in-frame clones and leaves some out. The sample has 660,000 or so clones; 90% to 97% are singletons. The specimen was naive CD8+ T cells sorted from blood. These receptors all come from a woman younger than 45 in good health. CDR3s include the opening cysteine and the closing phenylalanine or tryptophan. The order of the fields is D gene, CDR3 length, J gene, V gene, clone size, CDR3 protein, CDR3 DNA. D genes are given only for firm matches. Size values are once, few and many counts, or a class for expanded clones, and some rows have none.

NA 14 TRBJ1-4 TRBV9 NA CASSVDGGGEKLFF TGTGCCAGCAGCGTAGACGGGGGCGGCGAAAAACTGTTTTTT
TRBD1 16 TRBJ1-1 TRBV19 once CASKDQATGFNTEAFF TGTGCCAGTAAAGACCAGGCGACAGGGTTTAACACTGAAGCTTTCTTT
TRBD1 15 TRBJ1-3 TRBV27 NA CASSTRQGSGNTIYF TGTGCCAGCAGTACCCGACAGGGCTCTGGAAACACCATATATTTT
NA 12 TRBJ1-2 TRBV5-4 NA CASSFQGGGYTF TGTGCCAGCAGCTTCCAGGGTGGTGGCTACACCTTC
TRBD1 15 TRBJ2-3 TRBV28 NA CASSFRGQGPDTQYF TGTGCCAGCAGTTTTCGAGGACAGGGTCCAGATACGCAGTATTTT
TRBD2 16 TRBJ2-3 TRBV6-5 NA CASSSSGELSTDTQYF TGTGCCAGCAGTTCTAGCGGGGAGCTAAGCACAGATACGCAGTATTTT
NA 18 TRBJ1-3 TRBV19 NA CASSIDGEGTSSGNTIYF TGTGCCAGTAGTATAGATGGGGAAGGAACCAGCTCTGGAAACACCATATATTTT
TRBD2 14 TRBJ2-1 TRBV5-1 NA CASSLDGRNNEQFF TGCGCCAGCAGCTTGGACGGGAGGAACAATGAGCAGTTCTTC
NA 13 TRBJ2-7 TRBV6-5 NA CASSYGSPPEQYF TGTGCCAGCAGTTACGGGAGTCCCCCCGAGCAGTACTTC
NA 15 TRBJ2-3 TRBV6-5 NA CASSYLSGGPDTQYF TGTGCCAGCAGTTACCTTTCTGGAGGGCCAGATACGCAGTATTTT
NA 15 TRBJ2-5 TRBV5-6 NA CASSFGGSWRETQYF TGTGCCAGCAGCTTTGGGGGATCCTGGCGGGAGACCCAGTACTTC
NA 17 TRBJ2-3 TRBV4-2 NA CASSQGRSGGPTDTQYF TGTGCCAGCAGCCAAGGACGTAGCGGCGGGCCCACAGATACGCAGTATTTT
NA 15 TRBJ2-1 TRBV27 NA CASSLVYRSYNEQFF TGTGCCAGCAGTTTGGTGTACAGGTCCTACAATGAGCAGTTCTTC
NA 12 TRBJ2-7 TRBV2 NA CASSPPGYEQYF TGTGCCAGCAGCCCCCCCGGGTACGAGCAGTACTTC
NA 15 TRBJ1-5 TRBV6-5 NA CASSWVRGSNQPQHF TGTGCCAGCAGTTGGGTGAGAGGTAGCAATCAGCCCCAGCATTTT
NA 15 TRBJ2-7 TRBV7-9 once CASSLTIGERYEQYF TGTGCCAGCAGCTTAACGATAGGGGAAAGGTACGAGCAGTACTTC
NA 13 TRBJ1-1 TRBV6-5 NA CASSYDEGLEAFF TGTGCCAGCAGTTACGACGAGGGGTTAGAAGCTTTCTTT
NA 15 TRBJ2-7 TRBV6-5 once CASSYGSGFAYEQYF TGTGCCAGCAGTTACGGGTCGGGATTTGCCTACGAGCAGTACTTC
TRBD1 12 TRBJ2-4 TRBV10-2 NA CASSSQGNIQYF TGCGCCAGCAGTTCACAGGGGAACATTCAGTACTTC
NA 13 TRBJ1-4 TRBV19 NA CASSEGVREKLFF TGTGCCTCCAGTGAGGGTGTGAGAGAAAAACTGTTTTTT